The present entry profiles one T cell receptor (beta chain) with its context. Its cognate antigen has yet to be identified. No much larger clonotype is one base removed from it; base qualities were not supplied. Library creation used 5' RACE. This sample was sequenced with a NextSeq 500. The TCR library protocol attached unique molecular identifiers to individual cDNA molecules to correct for sequencing error and PCR bias. Sequencing covered both TCR alpha and beta chains, and within each sample the abundances of alpha and beta sequences were tightly co-correlated. The authors' pipeline ran thus. V gene, J gene and CDR3 annotation of TCR sequences was performed with Decombinator V4. TCRs were defined as expanded if a significant change between any two time points was detected under a Poisson model with p below 0.0001. TCR abundances were normalised to the total number of TCRs sequenced in each sample and reported as counts per million. VDJdb, accessed on 1 November 2021, was searched for TCRs annotated for CMV, EBV and SARS-CoV-2, and TCRs annotated for more than one antigen were excluded. The raw public reads went through TCRdb reprocessing: fastp at Q25, MiXCR clone calling, in-frame beta chains kept. Entries that share a CDR3 protein sequence are merged under the most common genes and DNA. For this entry, the V and J calls and clone size follow TCRdb and not the study's own pipeline. This sample is represented by about 61,000 distinct CDR3 sequences; 12% of them were singletons. The ten largest make up approximately 1.1% of the sample.

A case-control design nested within a healthcare worker cohort in London, UK, was used, with weekly nasopharyngeal swab PCR tests and blood sampling performed. Healthcare workers were recruited between 23 and 31 March 2020, during the week of the UK lockdown, and were followed weekly for up to about 15 weeks. The data derive from a study of early T cells in non-severe SARS-CoV-2 infection (dated by TCRdb to about 2021). General notes on the study: TCR sequencing used bulk RNA from unsorted whole blood, so alpha and beta chains could not be paired.

General conclusions and limits of the study: Matching against VDJdb was skewed toward anti-spike CD8 responses, likely underestimated virus-specific expansions, and missed private and CD4 specificities.

This specimen was whole blood, taken at baseline. This sequence originates from an adult who was a healthcare worker with PCR-confirmed SARS-CoV-2 infection or an uninfected control (not recorded which). The donor label of this sample is uncertain.

The CDR3 protein: CATSRAGTNTGELFF. The nucleotide sequence is given as TGTGCCACTTCCAGGGCAGGGACGAACACCGGGGAGCTGTTTTTT. The rearrangement joined TRBV9 to TRBJ2-2; the D gene is perhaps TRBD1, on 5 matching bases. V drops 9 bases and J drops 0 bases, leaving 15 bases in between. Reading the germline V gene gives CDR1 SGDLS and CDR2 YYNGEE. The cysteine opens and the phenylalanine closes a CDR3 of 15 amino acids. CDR3 DNA is the only sequence kept; it has 45 bases, read in frame from the first base.